Here is one T cell receptor (beta chain) with its context. Its antigen is still unknown. The sample originates from a study of shared clonotypes between healthy human individuals. Study conclusions and caveats: How much donors shared clonotypes was expected to be affected by sequencing depth.

A deep-level run was used for the assay. TCRdb keeps only in-frame clones here, not all; method: immunoSEQ multiplex PCR. The data contain fewer than 350,000 clones, over 75% of them seen just once; the ten biggest clones take up roughly 15%. The CDR3 contains 14 residues. The V gene's germline CDR1 is SNHLY and CDR2 FYNNEI. V was clipped by 3 bases and J by 0 bases, with 8 bases between them. There were no recent acute infections or vaccinations among the donors, who were healthy HIV-negative adults. This TCR came from a man aged 18 to 30 in good health. V is TRBV2 and J is TRBJ1-2, with D unclear. Sequenced sample: memory CD8+ T cells sorted from blood. Described subset: CD45RO+ cells pooled with CCR7-negative TemRA cells. CDR3: CASSEDQANYGYTF. DNA of the CDR3: TGTGCCAGCAGTGAGGATCAAGCTAACTATGGCTACACCTTC.